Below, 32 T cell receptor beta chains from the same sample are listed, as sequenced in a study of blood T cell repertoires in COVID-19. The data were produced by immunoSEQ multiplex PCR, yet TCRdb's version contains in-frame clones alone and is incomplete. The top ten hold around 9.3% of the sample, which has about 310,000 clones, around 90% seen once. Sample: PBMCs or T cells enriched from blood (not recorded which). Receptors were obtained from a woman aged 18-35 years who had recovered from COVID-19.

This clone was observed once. CDR3 loop: CASSLARVTEAFF. The CDR3 DNA sequence: TGTGCCAGCAGTTTAGCGCGAGTGACTGAAGCTTTCTTT. This chain uses TRBV12-3 or TRBV12-4 with TRBJ1-1; no definite D call. This CDR3 has 13 residues. V gave up 0 bases and J gave up 5 bases, with 7 bases separating them.

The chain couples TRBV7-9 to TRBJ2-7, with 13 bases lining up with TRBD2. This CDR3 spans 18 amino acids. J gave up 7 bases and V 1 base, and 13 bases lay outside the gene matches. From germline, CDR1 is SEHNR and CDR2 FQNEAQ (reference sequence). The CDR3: CASSLEPRLAGGRSEQYF. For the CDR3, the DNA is TGTGCCAGCAGCTTAGAACCCAGACTAGCGGGAGGCCGGAGTGAGCAGTACTTC.

The chain's CDR3 is CASSPRVGGGTEAFF. CDR3 nucleotide sequence: TGCGCCAGCAGCCCCCGGGTTGGGGGAGGGACTGAAGCTTTCTTT. The chain uses TRBV5-1 and TRBJ1-1, with a possible D match to TRBD1 (5 bases). Germline CDR1 reads SGHRS; CDR2 reads YFSETQ. The CDR3 runs to 15 residues. The ends were cut back, 4 bases at V and 5 bases at J, with 18 bases in the middle.

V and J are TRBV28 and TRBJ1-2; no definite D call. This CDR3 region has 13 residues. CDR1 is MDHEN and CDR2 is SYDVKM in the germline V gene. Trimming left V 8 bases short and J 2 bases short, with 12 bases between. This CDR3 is CASLAAENYGYTF. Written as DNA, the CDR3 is TGTGCCAGCCTTGCGGCGGAAAACTATGGCTACACCTTC.

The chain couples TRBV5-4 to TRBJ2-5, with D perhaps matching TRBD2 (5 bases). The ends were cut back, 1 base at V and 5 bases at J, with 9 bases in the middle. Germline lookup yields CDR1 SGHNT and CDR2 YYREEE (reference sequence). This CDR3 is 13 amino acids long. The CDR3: CASSLRGRETQYF. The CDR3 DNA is TGTGCCAGCAGCTTGCGGGGTCGGGAGACCCAGTACTTC. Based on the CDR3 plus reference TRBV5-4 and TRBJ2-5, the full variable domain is ETGVTQSPTHLIKTRGQQVTLRCSSQSGHNTVSWYQQALGQGPQFIFQYYREEENGRGNFPPRFSGLQFPNYSSELNVNALELDDSALYLCASSLRGRETQYFGPGTRLLVL.

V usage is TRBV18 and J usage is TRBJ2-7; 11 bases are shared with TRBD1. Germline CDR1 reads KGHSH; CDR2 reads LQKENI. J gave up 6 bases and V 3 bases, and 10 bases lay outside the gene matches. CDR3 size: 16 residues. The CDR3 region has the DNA TGTGCCAGCTCACCCCGGACAGGGGGCGCAGGAGGCGAGCAGTACTTC. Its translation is CASSPRTGGAGGEQYF.

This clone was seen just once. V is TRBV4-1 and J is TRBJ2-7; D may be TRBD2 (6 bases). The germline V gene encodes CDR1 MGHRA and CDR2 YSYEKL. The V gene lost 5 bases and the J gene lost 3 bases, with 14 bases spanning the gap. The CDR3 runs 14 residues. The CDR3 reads CASSVPGLDYEQYF. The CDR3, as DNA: TGCGCCAGCAGCGTACCGGGACTCGACTACGAGCAGTACTTC.

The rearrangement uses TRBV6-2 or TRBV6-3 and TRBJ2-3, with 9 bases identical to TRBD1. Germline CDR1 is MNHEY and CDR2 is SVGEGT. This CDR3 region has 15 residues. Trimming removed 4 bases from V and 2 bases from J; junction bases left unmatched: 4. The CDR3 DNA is TGTGCCAGCAGTTGGACAGGGGTAGACACAGATACGCAGTATTTT. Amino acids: CASSWTGVDTDTQYF.

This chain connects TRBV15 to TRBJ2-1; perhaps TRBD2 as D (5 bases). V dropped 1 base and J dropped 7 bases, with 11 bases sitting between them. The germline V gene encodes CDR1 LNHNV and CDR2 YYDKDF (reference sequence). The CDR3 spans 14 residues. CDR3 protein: CATSRGVGGNEQFF. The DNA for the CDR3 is TGTGCCACCAGCAGAGGCGTCGGAGGTAATGAGCAGTTCTTC.

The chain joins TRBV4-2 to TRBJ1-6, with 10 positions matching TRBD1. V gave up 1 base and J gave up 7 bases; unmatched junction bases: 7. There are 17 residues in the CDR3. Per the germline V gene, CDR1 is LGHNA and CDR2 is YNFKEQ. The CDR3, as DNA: TGTGCCAGCAGCCAAGGAGGGACAGGGGATTGGAATTCACCCCTCCACTTT. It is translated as CASSQGGTGDWNSPLHF.

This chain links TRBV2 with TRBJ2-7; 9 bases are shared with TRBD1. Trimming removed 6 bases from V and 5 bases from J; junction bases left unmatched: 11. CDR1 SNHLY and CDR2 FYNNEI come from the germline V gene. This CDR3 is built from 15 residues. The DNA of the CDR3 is TGTGCCAGCAGGACAACAGGGGGCCGTAGCCACGAGCAGTACTTC. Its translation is CASRTTGGRSHEQYF. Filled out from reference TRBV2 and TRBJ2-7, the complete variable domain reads EPEVTQTPSHQVTQMGQEVILRCVPISNHLYFYWYRQILGQKVEFLVSFYNNEISEKSEIFDDQFSVERPDGSNFTLKIRSTKLEDSAMYFCASRTTGGRSHEQYFGPGTRLTVT.

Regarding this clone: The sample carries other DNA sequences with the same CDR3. The CDR3: CASSRTGSYGYTF. The CDR3 region has the DNA TGTGCCAGCAGTAGGACAGGATCCTATGGCTACACCTTC. The rearrangement links TRBV6-5 to TRBJ1-2; the match to TRBD1 covers 7 bases. V shed 5 bases and J 4 bases; nucleotides not matched to a gene: 4. Germline assignment: CDR1 MNHEY and CDR2 SVGAGI. CDR3 size: 13 residues.

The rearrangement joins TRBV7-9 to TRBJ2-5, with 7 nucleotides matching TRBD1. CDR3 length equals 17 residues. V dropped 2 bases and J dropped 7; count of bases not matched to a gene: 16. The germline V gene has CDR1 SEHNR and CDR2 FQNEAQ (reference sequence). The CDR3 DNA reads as TGTGCCAGCAGCTTAATGTTAGACGACAGGGCTGGGGGGACCCAGTACTTC. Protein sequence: CASSLMLDDRAGGTQYF.

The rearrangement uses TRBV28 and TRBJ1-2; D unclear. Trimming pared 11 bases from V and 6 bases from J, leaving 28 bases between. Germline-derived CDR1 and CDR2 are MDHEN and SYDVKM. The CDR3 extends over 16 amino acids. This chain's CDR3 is CALSHTGNGRRDGYTF. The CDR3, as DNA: TGTGCCCTGTCTCACACGGGGAACGGGAGACGGGATGGCTACACCTTC.

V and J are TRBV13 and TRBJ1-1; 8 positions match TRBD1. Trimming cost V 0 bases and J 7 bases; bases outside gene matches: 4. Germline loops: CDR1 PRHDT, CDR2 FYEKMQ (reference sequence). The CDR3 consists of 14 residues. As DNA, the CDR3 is TGTGCCAGCAGCTTAGGTCAGGGGGCGATTGAAGCTTTCTTT. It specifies CASSLGQGAIEAFF.

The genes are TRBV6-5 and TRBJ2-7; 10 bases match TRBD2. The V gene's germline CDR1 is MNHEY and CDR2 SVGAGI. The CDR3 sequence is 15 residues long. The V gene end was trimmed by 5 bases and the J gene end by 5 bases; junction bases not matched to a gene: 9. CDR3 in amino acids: CASSPPSGSGHEQYF. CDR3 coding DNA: TGTGCCAGCAGTCCACCTAGCGGGAGTGGCCACGAGCAGTACTTC.

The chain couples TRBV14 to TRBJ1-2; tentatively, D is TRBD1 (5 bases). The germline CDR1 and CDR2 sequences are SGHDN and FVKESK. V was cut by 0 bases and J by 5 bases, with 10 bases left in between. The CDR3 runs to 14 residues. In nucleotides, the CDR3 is TGTGCCAGCAGCCAAGAAGATACAGGATATGGCTACACCTTC. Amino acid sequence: CASSQEDTGYGYTF.

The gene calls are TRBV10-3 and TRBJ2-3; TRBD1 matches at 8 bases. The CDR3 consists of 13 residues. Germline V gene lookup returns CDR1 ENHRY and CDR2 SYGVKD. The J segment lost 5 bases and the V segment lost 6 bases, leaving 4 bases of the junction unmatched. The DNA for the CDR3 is TGTGCCATCAGGGGACAGGAGGGAGATACGCAGTATTTT. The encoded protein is CAIRGQEGDTQYF.

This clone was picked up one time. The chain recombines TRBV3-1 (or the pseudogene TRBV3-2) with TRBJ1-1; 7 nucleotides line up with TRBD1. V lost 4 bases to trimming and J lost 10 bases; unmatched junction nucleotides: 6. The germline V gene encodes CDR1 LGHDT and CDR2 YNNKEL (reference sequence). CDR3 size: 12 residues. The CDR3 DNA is TGTGCCAGCAGCCCTAACAGGGGTGTAGCTTTCTTT. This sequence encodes CASSPNRGVAFF.

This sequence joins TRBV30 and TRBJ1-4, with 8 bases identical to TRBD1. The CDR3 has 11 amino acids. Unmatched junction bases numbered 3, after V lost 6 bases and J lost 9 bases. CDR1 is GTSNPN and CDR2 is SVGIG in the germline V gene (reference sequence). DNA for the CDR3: TGTGCCTGTTGGACAGGGCAAAAACTGTTTTTT. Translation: CACWTGQKLFF.

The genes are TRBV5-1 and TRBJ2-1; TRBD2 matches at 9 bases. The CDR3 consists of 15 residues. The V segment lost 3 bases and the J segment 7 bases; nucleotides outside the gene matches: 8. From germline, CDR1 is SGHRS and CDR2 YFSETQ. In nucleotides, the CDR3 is TGCGCCAGCAGCTGGGGACTAGCCTCCGATAATGAGCAGTTCTTC. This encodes CASSWGLASDNEQFF.

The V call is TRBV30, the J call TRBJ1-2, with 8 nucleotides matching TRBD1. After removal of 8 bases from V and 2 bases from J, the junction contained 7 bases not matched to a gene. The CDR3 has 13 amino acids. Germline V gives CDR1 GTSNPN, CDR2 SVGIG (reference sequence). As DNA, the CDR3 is TGTGCCGGCAGGGGGCCGATCAACTATGGCTACACCTTC. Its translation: CAGRGPINYGYTF.

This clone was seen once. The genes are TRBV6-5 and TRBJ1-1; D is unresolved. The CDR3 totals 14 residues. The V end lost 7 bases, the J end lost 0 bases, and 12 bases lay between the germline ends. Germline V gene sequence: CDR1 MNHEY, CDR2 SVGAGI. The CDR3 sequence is CASNSLTVNTEAFF. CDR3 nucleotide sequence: TGTGCCAGCAACAGTCTCACAGTGAACACTGAAGCTTTCTTT.

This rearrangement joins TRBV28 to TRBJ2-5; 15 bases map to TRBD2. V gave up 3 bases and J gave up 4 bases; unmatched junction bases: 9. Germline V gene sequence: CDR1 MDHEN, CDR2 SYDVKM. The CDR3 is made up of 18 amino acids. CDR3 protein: CASSFVWTSGRARETQYF. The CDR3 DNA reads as TGTGCCAGCAGTTTTGTCTGGACTAGCGGGAGGGCCCGAGAGACCCAGTACTTC.

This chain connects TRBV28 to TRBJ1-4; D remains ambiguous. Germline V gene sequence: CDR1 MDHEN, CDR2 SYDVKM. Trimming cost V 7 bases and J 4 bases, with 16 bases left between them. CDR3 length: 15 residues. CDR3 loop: CASTTLGLINEKLFF. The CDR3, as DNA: TGTGCCAGCACCACACTCGGGTTGATTAATGAAAAACTGTTTTTT.

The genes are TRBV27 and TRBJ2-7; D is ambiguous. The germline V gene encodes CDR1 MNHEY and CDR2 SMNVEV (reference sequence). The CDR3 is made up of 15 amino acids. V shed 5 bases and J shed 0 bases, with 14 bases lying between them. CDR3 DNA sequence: TGTGCCAGCAGTACCGGCGCAGGCAACTCCTACGAGCAGTACTTC. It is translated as CASSTGAGNSYEQYF.

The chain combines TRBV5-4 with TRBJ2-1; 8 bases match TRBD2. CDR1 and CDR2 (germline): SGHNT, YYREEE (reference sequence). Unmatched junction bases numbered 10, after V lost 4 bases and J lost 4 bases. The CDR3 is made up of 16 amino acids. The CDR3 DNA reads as TGTGCCAGCAGCACCAAAAAGCGGGAGCGTTACAATGAGCAGTTCTTC. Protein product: CASSTKKRERYNEQFF.

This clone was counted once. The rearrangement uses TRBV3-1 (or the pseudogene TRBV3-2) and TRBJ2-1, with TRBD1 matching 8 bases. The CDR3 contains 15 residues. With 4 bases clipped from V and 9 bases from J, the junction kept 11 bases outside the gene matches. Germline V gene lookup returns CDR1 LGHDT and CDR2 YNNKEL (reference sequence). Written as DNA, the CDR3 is TGTGCCAGCAGCCTCAGGCTACAGGGGGATAGTGAGCAGTTCTTC. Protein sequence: CASSLRLQGDSEQFF.

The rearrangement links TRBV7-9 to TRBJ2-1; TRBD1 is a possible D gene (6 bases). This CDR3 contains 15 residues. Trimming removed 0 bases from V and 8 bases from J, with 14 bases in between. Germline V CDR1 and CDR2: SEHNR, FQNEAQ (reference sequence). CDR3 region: CASSLAQGTSHEQFF. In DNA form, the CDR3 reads TGTGCCAGCAGCTTAGCCCAGGGGACCTCTCATGAGCAGTTCTTC.

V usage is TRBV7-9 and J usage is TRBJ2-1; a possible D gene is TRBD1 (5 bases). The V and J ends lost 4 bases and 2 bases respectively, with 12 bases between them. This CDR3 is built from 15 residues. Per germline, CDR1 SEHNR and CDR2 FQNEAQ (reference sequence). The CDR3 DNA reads TGTGCCAGCAGCTATATTACAGGAGCCTACAATGAGCAGTTCTTC. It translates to CASSYITGAYNEQFF.

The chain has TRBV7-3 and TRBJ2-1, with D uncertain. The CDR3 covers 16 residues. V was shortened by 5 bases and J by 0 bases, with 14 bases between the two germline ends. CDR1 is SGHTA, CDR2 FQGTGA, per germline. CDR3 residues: CASSRQGTSSYNEQFF. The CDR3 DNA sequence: TGTGCCAGCAGCCGACAAGGAACAAGCTCCTACAATGAGCAGTTCTTC.

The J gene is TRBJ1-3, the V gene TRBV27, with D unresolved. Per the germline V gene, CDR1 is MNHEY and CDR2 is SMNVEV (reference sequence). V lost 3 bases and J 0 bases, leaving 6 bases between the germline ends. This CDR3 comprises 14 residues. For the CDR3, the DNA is TGTGCCAGCAGTTTTAGCTCCTCTGGAAACACCATATATTTT. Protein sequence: CASSFSSSGNTIYF.